The present entry profiles one T cell receptor (beta chain) with its context. This specimen belongs to a study of control samples from healthy donors and cancer patients. Sequenced by immunoSEQ multiplex PCR; TCRdb stores in-frame clones only, minus some. The data hold some 100,000 clones, with over 75% observed a single time. V lost 8 bases to trimming and J lost 8 bases; unmatched junction nucleotides: 14. Germline V CDR1 and CDR2: GTSNPN, SVGIG (reference sequence). The CDR3 length is 13 residues. The clonotype comes from a human donor in good health. The donor label of this sample is uncertain. The gene calls are TRBV30 and TRBJ1-2, with 7 bases identical to TRBD1. The material sequenced was blood. The CDR3 nucleotides are TGTGCCCAAGATAGAAGAGGGGGCGACGGCTACACCTTC. This translates into CAQDRRGGDGYTF.